Only one count was recorded for the clone carrying this T cell receptor beta chain. The antigen is unknown. This entry is derived from a study of graft-versus-host responses after intestinal transplantation. Study summary: Recipients had transplants, and these were multivisceral, liver-intestinal, or isolated intestinal. Notes on the study in general: Elevated graft-versus-host to host-versus-graft clonal ratios in allografts were recorded for patients with graft-donor T cell macrochimerism. An association linked early post-transplant HvG declines with peak circulating GvH clone levels. There were GvH clones found in recipient marrow, and some of them appeared first in ileum or blood.

Only in-frame clones appear in the TCRdb table, and some are missing; sequencing was by immunoSEQ multiplex PCR. The table records roughly 40,000 clones, around 92% of them present only once. Germline CDR1 is SGDLS and CDR2 is YYNGEE. This CDR3 spans 14 amino acids. Trimming cost V 0 bases and J 9 bases, with 13 bases left between them. The rearrangement links TRBV9 to TRBJ2-1; tentatively, D is TRBD1 or TRBD2 (5 bases each). The sample consisted of PBMCs, taken approximately 270 days after transplant. The sequence derives from a human patient who received an intestinal transplant, so some T cells may come from the graft donor. CDR3 sequence: CASSVGGPGGEQFF. CDR3 DNA: TGTGCCAGCAGCGTAGGCGGGCCTGGGGGTGAGCAGTTCTTC.